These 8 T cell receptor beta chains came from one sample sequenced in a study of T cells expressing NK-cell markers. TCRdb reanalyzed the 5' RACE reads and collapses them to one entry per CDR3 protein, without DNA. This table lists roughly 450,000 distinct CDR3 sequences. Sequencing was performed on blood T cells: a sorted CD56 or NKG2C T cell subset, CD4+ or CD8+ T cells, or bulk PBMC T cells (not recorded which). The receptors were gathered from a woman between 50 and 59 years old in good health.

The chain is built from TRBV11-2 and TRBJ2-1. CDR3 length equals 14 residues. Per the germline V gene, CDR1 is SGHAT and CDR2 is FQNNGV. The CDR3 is CASSLAIGFNEQFF.

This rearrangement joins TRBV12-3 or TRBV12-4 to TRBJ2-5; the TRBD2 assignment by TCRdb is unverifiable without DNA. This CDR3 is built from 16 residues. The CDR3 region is CASSLVAIAGKETQYF.

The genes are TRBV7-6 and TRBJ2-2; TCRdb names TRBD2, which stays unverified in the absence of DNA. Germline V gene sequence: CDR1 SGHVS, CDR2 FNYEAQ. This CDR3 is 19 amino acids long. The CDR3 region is CASSVPGLAGGTNTGELFF.

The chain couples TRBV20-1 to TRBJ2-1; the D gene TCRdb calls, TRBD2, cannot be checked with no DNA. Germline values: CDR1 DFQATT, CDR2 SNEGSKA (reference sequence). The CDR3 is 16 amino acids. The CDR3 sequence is CSARVFSGKTNNEQFF.

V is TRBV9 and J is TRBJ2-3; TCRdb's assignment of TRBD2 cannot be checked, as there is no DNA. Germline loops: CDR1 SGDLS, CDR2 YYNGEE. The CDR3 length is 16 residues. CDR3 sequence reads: CASSALELAGTDTQYF. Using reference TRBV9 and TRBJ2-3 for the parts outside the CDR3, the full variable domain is DSGVTQTPKHLITATGQRVTLRCSPRSGDLSVYWYQQSLDQGLQFLIQYYNGEERAKGNILERFSAQQFPDLHSELNLSSLELGDSALYFCASSALELAGTDTQYFGPGTRLTVL.

The CDR3: CASSLTQGQVNTEAFF. The J gene is TRBJ1-1, the V gene TRBV18; there is no DNA to check the TCRdb D call of TRBD1. The CDR3 runs to 16 residues. Germline values: CDR1 KGHSH, CDR2 LQKENI.

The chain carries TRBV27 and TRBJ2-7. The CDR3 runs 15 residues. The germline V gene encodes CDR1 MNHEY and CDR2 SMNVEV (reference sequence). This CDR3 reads CASSLLVGGPYEQYF.

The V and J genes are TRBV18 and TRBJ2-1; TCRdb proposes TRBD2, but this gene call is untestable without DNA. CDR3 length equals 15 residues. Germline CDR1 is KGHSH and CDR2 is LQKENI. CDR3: CASSPSGGLVSKQFF.